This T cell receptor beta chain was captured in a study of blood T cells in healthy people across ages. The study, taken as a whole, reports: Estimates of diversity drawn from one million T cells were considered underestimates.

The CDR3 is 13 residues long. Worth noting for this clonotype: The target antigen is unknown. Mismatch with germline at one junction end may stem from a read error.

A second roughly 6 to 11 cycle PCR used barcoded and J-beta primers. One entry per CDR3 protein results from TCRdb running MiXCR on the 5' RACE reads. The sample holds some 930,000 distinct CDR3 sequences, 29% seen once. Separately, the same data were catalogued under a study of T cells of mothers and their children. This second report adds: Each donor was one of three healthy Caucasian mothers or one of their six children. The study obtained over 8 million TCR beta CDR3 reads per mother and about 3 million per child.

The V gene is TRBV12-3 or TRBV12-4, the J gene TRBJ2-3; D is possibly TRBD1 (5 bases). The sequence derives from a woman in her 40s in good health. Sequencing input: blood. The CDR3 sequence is CASSLGQTDAQYF. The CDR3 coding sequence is TGTGCCAGCAGTTTGGGGCAGACAGATGCGCAGTATTTT.